The 31 T cell receptor beta chains reported below all come from one sample, sequenced in a study of blood T cells in healthy people across ages (dated by TCRdb to the mid-2010s). The library was generated by 5' RACE. For sequencing, an Illumina HiSeq 2500 was employed. A second PCR of roughly 6 to 11 cycles was run with a J-beta primer mix and a sample-barcoded 5' primer. In-frame beta chains were kept once TCRdb had trimmed the public reads at Q25 with fastp and called clones with MiXCR. Rows matching on CDR3 protein sequence are summarized as one entry with the most common DNA and genes. This sample gives over 600,000 distinct CDR3 sequences in total; more than 55% of them show up just once. The leading ten clones occupy more than 25% of the sample. Sequencing used blood. The receptors stem from a man aged 40-49 years in good health.

The V call is TRBV7-2, the J call TRBJ2-5, with TRBD2 matching over 11 bases. The CDR3 is 16 residues long. Germline values: CDR1 SGHTA, CDR2 FQGNSA. Unmatched junction bases numbered 7, after V lost 3 bases and J lost 4 bases. CDR3 protein: CASSFGTSGPLETQYF. Written as DNA, the CDR3 is TGTGCCAGCAGCTTCGGGACTAGCGGTCCGTTAGAGACCCAGTACTTC.

This clonotype appeared a few times. The chain has TRBV10-3 and TRBJ2-7; D uncertain. V lost 6 bases and J 2 bases, leaving 11 bases between the germline ends. CDR1 and CDR2 (germline): ENHRY, SYGVKD. The CDR3 length is 13 residues. The CDR3 is CAISSFRAYEQYF. The CDR3 nucleotides are TGTGCCATCAGCTCATTTAGAGCCTACGAGCAGTACTTC.

The chain joins TRBV11-2 to TRBJ2-3; TRBD2 aligns across 13 bases. V was clipped by 3 bases and J by 7 bases; unmatched bases: 13. Germline V lookup: CDR1 SGHAT, CDR2 FQNNGV. The CDR3 sequence is 18 residues long. The CDR3 region is CASSFPTSGRADIYTQYF. CDR3 DNA: TGTGCCAGCAGCTTCCCTACTAGCGGGAGGGCCGATATATATACGCAGTATTTT.

The genes are TRBV20-1 and TRBJ2-5, with a weak D call TRBD2 (5 bases). Germline V CDR1 and CDR2: DFQATT, SNEGSKA (reference sequence). Trimming took 4 bases from V and 1 from J, leaving 13 bases between them. This CDR3 region has 14 residues. The CDR3 DNA reads TGCAGTGCTACCCCCGAAGGACTCCAAGAGACCCAGTACTTC. Protein sequence: CSATPEGLQETQYF.

This clonotype was recorded once. The CDR3 coding sequence is TGTGCCAGCAGTTTTTTCTCTTTTCGCGGGAGGGGGAACTACGAGCAGTACTTC. This sequence encodes CASSFFSFRGRGNYEQYF. The chain joins TRBV28 to TRBJ2-7, with 9 bases fitting TRBD2. The V and J ends lost 3 bases and 3 bases, in that order; junction bases with no gene match: 15. CDR3 length: 18 residues. Germline CDR1 is MDHEN and CDR2 is SYDVKM.

This clonotype was seen once. This sequence joins TRBV20-1 and TRBJ2-5; possible D gene TRBD2, 5 bases. The CDR3 runs to 12 residues. The germline gives CDR1 DFQATT, CDR2 SNEGSKA (reference sequence). Trimming pared 3 bases from V and 3 bases from J, leaving 8 bases between. The CDR3 here is CSASGVEETQYF. CDR3 DNA sequence: TGCAGTGCTAGCGGGGTAGAAGAGACCCAGTACTTC.

The chain joins TRBV10-2 to TRBJ2-7; TRBD1 aligns across 7 bases. CDR3 length: 13 amino acids. V dropped 6 bases and J dropped 4; count of bases not matched to a gene: 6. Germline V gene sequence: CDR1 WSHSY, CDR2 SAAADI. For the CDR3, the DNA is TGCGCCAGCAGAGAGGGACAGCTTTACGAGCAGTACTTC. Protein: CASREGQLYEQYF.

This clonotype was counted a few times. The chain combines TRBV6-2 or TRBV6-3 with TRBJ2-3, with 7 bases lining up with TRBD2. The CDR3 totals 16 residues. J gave up 4 bases and V 4 bases, and 11 bases lay outside the gene matches. CDR1 is MNHEY and CDR2 is SVGEGT in the germline V gene. In DNA, the CDR3 is TGTGCCAGCAGTTCTGTCGTGGGAGGGCCGCCAGATACGCAGTATTTT. This gives the protein CASSSVVGGPPDTQYF.

This chain joins TRBV12-3 or TRBV12-4 and TRBJ2-5; 12 positions match TRBD2. TRBJ2-7 explains the end of the DNA better; the J call may be wrong. The CDR3 length is 20 residues. The CDR3 loop is CASSLGFLGTSGLPIYEQYF. CDR3 coding DNA: TGTGCCAGCAGTTTAGGTTTTTTGGGGACTAGCGGGCTGCCGATCTACGAGCAGTACTTC.

The chain uses TRBV4-2 and TRBJ2-3; D possibly corresponds to TRBD2 (6 bases). This CDR3 spans 14 amino acids. Germline values: CDR1 LGHNA, CDR2 YNFKEQ. Trimming shortened V by 8 bases and J by 0 bases, and 12 bases separated the two germline ends. CDR3 sequence reads: CASGGEISTDTQYF. The CDR3 DNA is TGTGCCAGCGGCGGGGAGATAAGCACAGATACGCAGTATTTT.

This clonotype was seen more than once but under ten times. The chain couples TRBV27 to TRBJ1-2; TRBD1 might be the D (5 bases). The germline V and J ends were trimmed by 4 bases and 4 bases, with 16 bases remaining between them. CDR1 MNHEY and CDR2 SMNVEV come from the germline V gene (reference sequence). CDR3 size: 15 residues. Here the CDR3 reads CASSSSAGVGYGYTF. CDR3 nucleotide sequence: TGTGCCAGCAGTTCGTCCGCGGGGGTGGGCTATGGCTACACCTTC.

There are a few counts of this clonotype. This CDR3 reads CASSLGQGSREQYF. The CDR3 bases are TGCGCCAGCAGCTTGGGACAGGGGTCCCGCGAGCAGTACTTC. The chain recombines TRBV5-1 with TRBJ2-7, with 8 bases matching TRBD1. CDR3 length equals 14 residues. Germline trimming cut 0 bases from V and 6 bases from J; bases unmatched to any gene: 5. Germline CDR1 SGHRS, CDR2 YFSETQ.

V gene TRBV11-3 combines with J gene TRBJ2-5; D is uncertain. CDR1 is SGHNT, CDR2 YENEEA, per germline. V shed 1 base and J shed 2 bases, with 11 bases lying between them. The CDR3 sequence is 15 residues long. CDR3 sequence reads: CASSLVLAKQETQYF. As DNA, the CDR3 is TGTGCCAGCAGCTTAGTGTTGGCTAAGCAAGAGACCCAGTACTTC. The whole variable domain, remainder taken from reference TRBV11-3 and TRBJ2-5, is EAGVVQSPRYKIIEKKQPVAFWCNPISGHNTLYWYLQNLGQGPELLIRYENEEAVDDSQLPKDRFSAERLKGVDSTLKIQPAELGDSAVYLCASSLVLAKQETQYFGPGTRLLVL.

In its sample, this clonotype was seen a few times. V is TRBV2 and J is TRBJ2-3; 7 bases match TRBD2. This CDR3 has 15 residues. Losses at the gene ends were 4 bases for V and 2 bases for J; bases not matched to a gene: 6. The germline gives CDR1 SNHLY, CDR2 FYNNEI. The CDR3 DNA reads as TGTGCCAGCAGTGGTCGGGGACTACCCACAGATACGCAGTATTTT. Its translation: CASSGRGLPTDTQYF.

This chain uses TRBV12-3 or TRBV12-4 with TRBJ1-1; D unresolved. The CDR3 totals 11 residues. V was shortened by 6 bases and J by 6 bases, with 8 bases between the two germline ends. Written as DNA, the CDR3 is TGTGCCAGCAGCCCGGAATCTGAAGCTTTCTTT. Amino acid sequence: CASSPESEAFF.

This chain connects TRBV20-1 to TRBJ2-3; the D gene is possibly TRBD2 (6 bases). Germline loops: CDR1 DFQATT, CDR2 SNEGSKA (reference sequence). The CDR3 loop spans 13 amino acids. Trimming removed 0 bases from V and 8 bases from J, with 12 bases in between. The CDR3 nucleotides read TGCAGTGCTAGAGATTTGAGGACTACTACGCAGTATTTT. Amino acids: CSARDLRTTTQYF.

This clonotype was observed a handful of times. Sequence at one end of the junction differs from germline and may be a read error. The genes are TRBV4-3 and TRBJ1-5; no firm D call. Germline V CDR1 and CDR2: LGHNA, YSLEER. The CDR3 has 17 residues. In DNA form, the CDR3 reads TGCGCCAGCAGCCAAGATTTTACGCACCTTAGCTATCAGCCCCAGCATTTT. Translation: CASSQDFTHLSYQPQHF.

This clonotype was seen more than once but under ten times. The chain joins TRBV5-1 to TRBJ1-4; TRBD1 matches 7 bases. Unmatched junction bases numbered 1, after V lost 0 bases and J lost 2 bases. Germline CDR1 reads SGHRS; CDR2 reads YFSETQ. The CDR3 covers 15 residues. The CDR3 protein is CASSLGGQTNEKLFF. Written as DNA, the CDR3 is TGCGCCAGCAGCTTGGGGGGACAGACTAATGAAAAACTGTTTTTT.

This clonotype was seen more than once but under ten times. The CDR3 loop reads CASSYSISSAQSGTITDTQYF. In nucleotides, the CDR3 is TGTGCCAGCAGTTACTCGATATCGTCTGCGCAGAGCGGGACGATCACAGATACGCAGTATTTT. This chain uses TRBV6-2 or TRBV6-3 with TRBJ2-3; 7 nucleotides match TRBD2. Germline V CDR1 and CDR2: MNHEY, SVGEGT. Trimming at V came to 0 bases and at J to 2 bases, leaving 20 bases not matched to a gene. The CDR3 loop spans 21 amino acids.

The chain carries TRBV6-2 or TRBV6-3 and TRBJ2-2; maybe TRBD2 (5 bases). Trimming shortened V by 0 bases and J by 5 bases, and 10 bases separated the two germline ends. CDR1 is MNHEY and CDR2 is SVGEGT in the germline V gene. The CDR3 consists of 15 residues. The CDR3 is CASSYSFVATGELFF. Written as DNA, the CDR3 is TGTGCCAGCAGTTACTCGTTCGTAGCGACCGGGGAGCTGTTTTTT.

The genes are TRBV7-8 and TRBJ2-1, with 7 positions matching TRBD1. Germline V gene data show CDR1 as SGHVS and CDR2 as FQNEAQ. This CDR3 has 14 residues. J gave up 6 bases and V 4 bases, and 6 bases lay outside the gene matches. The DNA for the CDR3 is TGTGCCAGCAGCTCCCTTGGGACAGCCAATGAGCAGTTCTTC. As protein: CASSSLGTANEQFF.

The chain combines TRBV12-3 or TRBV12-4 with TRBJ2-5, with no clear D. The CDR3 totals 15 residues. Trimming cost V 6 bases and J 11 bases, with 25 bases left between them. Here the CDR3 reads CASRYLGLPVNEQYF. The CDR3 DNA reads as TGTGCCAGCAGATATCTAGGGCTCCCGGTTAATGAGCAGTACTTC.

This clonotype has only a few counts. This chain joins TRBV6-2 or TRBV6-3 and TRBJ2-3; a possible D gene is TRBD2 (7 bases). The ends were cut back, 8 bases at V and 2 bases at J, with 8 bases in the middle. Germline CDR1 MNHEY, CDR2 SVGEGT. The CDR3 sequence is 12 residues long. As DNA, the CDR3 is TGTGCCAGCGCGGGGGCCACAGATACGCAGTATTTT. This translates into CASAGATDTQYF.

The gene calls are TRBV24-1 and TRBJ1-2, with D perhaps matching TRBD1 (5 bases). Trimming removed 9 bases from V and 6 bases from J, with 13 bases in between. Germline V gene data show CDR1 as KGHDR and CDR2 as SFDVKD. CDR3 length equals 12 residues. The CDR3 protein is CATPRDMDGYTF. The DNA of the CDR3 is TGTGCCACCCCCAGGGATATGGATGGCTACACCTTC.

This sequence joins TRBV27 and TRBJ2-7; 7 bases match TRBD1. The CDR3 extends over 14 amino acids. V was clipped by 6 bases and J by 0 bases; unmatched bases: 5. Germline CDR1 reads MNHEY; CDR2 reads SMNVEV (reference sequence). The CDR3 coding sequence is TGTGCCAGCAGCAGGGGGACGCGCTCCTACGAGCAGTACTTC. It specifies CASSRGTRSYEQYF.

The J gene is TRBJ2-7, the V gene TRBV27, with 10 bases fitting TRBD1. The CDR3 consists of 16 residues. Trimming at V came to 0 bases and at J to 3 bases, leaving 5 bases not matched to a gene. Germline loops: CDR1 MNHEY, CDR2 SMNVEV (reference sequence). The CDR3 region is CASSLSGTGVGYEQYF. The CDR3 DNA follows: TGTGCCAGCAGTTTATCGGGGACAGGGGTGGGCTACGAGCAGTACTTC.

This clonotype was recorded a few times. The rearrangement joins TRBV20-1 to TRBJ2-3; 11 nucleotides align to TRBD2. The CDR3 runs 16 residues. Losses at the gene ends were 5 bases for V and 3 bases for J; bases not matched to a gene: 10. CDR1 DFQATT and CDR2 SNEGSKA come from the germline V gene (reference sequence). The CDR3 here is CSAGVTSGRVTDTQYF. CDR3 in DNA: TGCAGTGCTGGGGTTACTAGCGGGAGAGTAACAGATACGCAGTATTTT.

CDR3: CASSLELPGVAGSTDTQYF. The CDR3 coding sequence is TGTGCCAGCAGCTTAGAACTTCCAGGAGTAGCGGGAAGCACAGATACGCAGTATTTT. The gene calls are TRBV11-2 and TRBJ2-3; 8 nucleotides agree with TRBD2. The CDR3 length is 19 residues. The trim removed 0 bases at V and 0 bases at J, leaving 11 bases unmatched. Germline V CDR1 and CDR2: SGHAT, FQNNGV.

The V gene is TRBV27, the J gene TRBJ2-5, with 8 bases identical to TRBD2. J gave up 2 bases and V 3 bases, and 5 bases lay outside the gene matches. The CDR3 sequence is 15 residues long. From germline, CDR1 is MNHEY and CDR2 SMNVEV (reference sequence). This CDR3 is CASSFLASGQETQYF. As DNA, the CDR3 is TGTGCCAGCAGTTTTTTGGCTAGCGGGCAAGAGACCCAGTACTTC.

This clonotype was counted once. The junction differs from germline at one of its ends, possibly a read error. The V and J genes are TRBV15 and TRBJ2-5; maybe TRBD1 (6 bases). The CDR3 extends over 14 amino acids. The germline V gene encodes CDR1 LNHNV and CDR2 YYDKDF (reference sequence). CDR3: CVTSNWQGQETQYF. The CDR3 bases are TGTGTCACCAGCAACTGGCAGGGGCAAGAGACCCAGTACTTC.

The chain couples TRBV5-6 to TRBJ2-3; D might be TRBD2 (6 bases). This CDR3 is 17 amino acids long. Trimming removed 0 bases at V and 2 bases at J, with 16 bases between. In germline, CDR1 is SGHDT, CDR2 YYEEEE. DNA of the CDR3: TGTGCCAGCAGCTTGGCGGGGGTAGCGGCCTACACAGATACGCAGTATTTT. It specifies CASSLAGVAAYTDTQYF. The variable domain in full, completed from reference TRBV5-6 and TRBJ2-3, reads DAGVTQSPTHLIKTRGQQVTLRCSPKSGHDTVSWYQQALGQGPQFIFQYYEEEERQRGNFPDRFSGHQFPNYSSELNVNALLLGDSALYLCASSLAGVAAYTDTQYFGPGTRLTVL.